The clone carrying this T cell receptor (beta chain) was found a few times. The sample originates from a study of early T cells in non-severe SARS-CoV-2 infection. The CDR3 is 14 amino acids. Germline V gene lookup returns CDR1 SGHVS and CDR2 FQNEAQ. V lost 5 bases to trimming and J lost 1 base, with 10 bases between them. TCRdb re-derived calls from the 5' RACE reads in MiXCR, one entry per CDR3 protein. The profile covers 120,000 or so distinct CDR3 sequences, with 10% to 15% appearing a single time and approximately 3.5% taken by the ten largest. Sequencing used whole blood, obtained at baseline. This sequence was found in an adult who was a healthcare worker with PCR-confirmed SARS-CoV-2 infection or an uninfected control (not recorded which). The J gene is TRBJ2-3, the V gene TRBV7-8; D may be TRBD1 (6 bases). The chain's CDR3 is CASSPQGRTDTQYF. The CDR3 coding sequence is TGTGCCAGCAGCCCCCAGGGGCGCACAGATACGCAGTATTTT.